A selection of T cell receptor beta chains follows, all from one sample in a study of beta chain features in type 1 diabetes. Profiling relied on immunoSEQ multiplex PCR, and the TCRdb table lists in-frame clones only, not all of them. The sample has 900,000 or so clones, under 20% seen once; the top ten hold around 0.02%. The sequencing sample was made of naive CD4+ T cells from blood. The receptor set was obtained from a woman aged 18 to 35 in good health. The CDR3 runs from the conserved cysteine through the conserved F or W. The order of the fields is V gene, D gene, J gene, clone size, CDR3 protein, CDR3 DNA. A D gene is named only where the DNA matches it firmly. A row's size may be missing; if present it is once, few, many or a size class.

v_call: TRBV18; d_call: TRBD2; j_call: TRBJ2-7; clone_size: few; cdr3_aa: CASSPVASGLGEQYF; cdr3_nt: TGTGCCAGCTCACCAGTGGCTAGCGGGTTAGGCGAGCAGTACTTC
v_call: TRBV4-1; d_call: TRBD2; j_call: TRBJ2-7; clone_size: -; cdr3_aa: CASSQGQGLADMRYEQYF; cdr3_nt: TGCGCCAGCAGCCAAGGTCAGGGACTAGCGGACATGAGGTACGAGCAGTACTTC
v_call: TRBV9; d_call: -; j_call: TRBJ2-6; clone_size: few; cdr3_aa: CASSVASTSGANVLTF; cdr3_nt: TGTGCCAGCAGCGTAGCTTCGACCTCTGGGGCCAACGTCCTGACTTTC
v_call: TRBV19; d_call: TRBD1; j_call: TRBJ2-2; clone_size: -; cdr3_aa: CASSTGQRLTGELFF; cdr3_nt: TGTGCCAGTAGTACGGGACAGCGACTCACCGGGGAGCTGTTTTTT
v_call: TRBV2; d_call: -; j_call: TRBJ2-5; clone_size: few; cdr3_aa: CASRTAGETQYF; cdr3_nt: TGTGCCAGCAGGACTGCGGGAGAGACCCAGTACTTC
v_call: TRBV5-4; d_call: -; j_call: TRBJ2-4; clone_size: -; cdr3_aa: CASSLGGAGKNIQYF; cdr3_nt: TGTGCCAGCAGCTTGGGGGGCGCGGGAAAAAACATTCAGTACTTC
v_call: TRBV9; d_call: TRBD1; j_call: TRBJ2-3; clone_size: few; cdr3_aa: CASSRRGQGASDTQYF; cdr3_nt: TGTGCCAGCAGTCGGCGGGGACAGGGGGCATCAGATACGCAGTATTTT
v_call: TRBV20-1; d_call: -; j_call: TRBJ2-7; clone_size: -; cdr3_aa: CSASGFYEQYF; cdr3_nt: TGCAGTGCTAGCGGGTTCTACGAGCAGTACTTC
v_call: TRBV5-4; d_call: TRBD2; j_call: TRBJ2-5; clone_size: -; cdr3_aa: CASSRRLAGEETQYF; cdr3_nt: TGTGCCAGCAGCCGAAGACTAGCGGGAGAGGAGACCCAGTACTTC
v_call: TRBV27; d_call: TRBD2; j_call: TRBJ2-1; clone_size: -; cdr3_aa: CASSSGLAGGPVAAFSEQFF; cdr3_nt: TGTGCCAGCAGTTCTGGACTAGCGGGAGGGCCCGTTGCCGCGTTCAGTGAGCAGTTCTTC
v_call: TRBV4-2; d_call: -; j_call: TRBJ2-1; clone_size: -; cdr3_aa: CASSQAHSQGFEQFF; cdr3_nt: TGTGCCAGCAGCCAAGCCCACTCACAGGGTTTCGAGCAGTTCTTC
v_call: TRBV5-1; d_call: TRBD1; j_call: TRBJ2-1; clone_size: -; cdr3_aa: CASSRGQSYNEQFF; cdr3_nt: TGCGCCAGCAGCCGGGGACAGAGTTACAATGAGCAGTTCTTC
v_call: TRBV11-2; d_call: -; j_call: TRBJ1-1; clone_size: -; cdr3_aa: CASSLRGVVPAEAFF; cdr3_nt: TGTGCCAGCAGCTTACGGGGCGTGGTACCTGCTGAAGCTTTCTTT
v_call: TRBV28; d_call: -; j_call: TRBJ2-7; clone_size: few; cdr3_aa: CASSSYSYEQYF; cdr3_nt: TGTGCCAGCAGTTCATACTCCTACGAGCAGTACTTC
v_call: TRBV6-6; d_call: -; j_call: TRBJ2-7; clone_size: few; cdr3_aa: CASSPDVYEQYF; cdr3_nt: TGTGCCAGCAGCCCCGATGTCTACGAGCAGTACTTC
v_call: TRBV5-4; d_call: TRBD2; j_call: TRBJ2-5; clone_size: few; cdr3_aa: CASSRMGEGGLETQYF; cdr3_nt: TGTGCCAGCAGCCGCATGGGGGAGGGCGGGTTAGAGACCCAGTACTTC
v_call: TRBV18; d_call: TRBD1; j_call: TRBJ2-3; clone_size: -; cdr3_aa: CASTSQGATDTQYF; cdr3_nt: TGTGCCAGCACATCACAGGGGGCTACAGATACGCAGTATTTT
v_call: TRBV4-2; d_call: TRBD2; j_call: TRBJ2-5; clone_size: few; cdr3_aa: CASSQGLAGGYETQYF; cdr3_nt: TGTGCCAGCAGCCAAGGACTAGCGGGAGGTTATGAGACCCAGTACTTC
v_call: TRBV18; d_call: -; j_call: TRBJ2-1; clone_size: few; cdr3_aa: CASSSGHSLNEQFF; cdr3_nt: TGTGCCAGCTCATCGGGGCACAGCCTCAATGAGCAGTTCTTC
v_call: TRBV7-2; d_call: TRBD2; j_call: TRBJ2-1; clone_size: -; cdr3_aa: CASSPGGRANEQFF; cdr3_nt: TGTGCCAGCAGCCCTGGAGGGAGGGCCAATGAGCAGTTCTTC
v_call: TRBV10-2; d_call: TRBD2; j_call: TRBJ2-1; clone_size: -; cdr3_aa: CASRLSGRDLGEQFF; cdr3_nt: TGCGCCAGCAGGCTTAGCGGGAGAGATTTAGGGGAGCAGTTCTTC
v_call: TRBV6-6; d_call: -; j_call: TRBJ1-5; clone_size: -; cdr3_aa: CASRLGGTSNQPQHF; cdr3_nt: TGTGCCAGCAGGCTCGGGGGGACGAGCAATCAGCCCCAGCATTTT
v_call: TRBV2; d_call: -; j_call: TRBJ2-2; clone_size: -; cdr3_aa: CASRVANTGELFF; cdr3_nt: TGTGCCAGCAGGGTGGCGAACACCGGGGAGCTGTTTTTT
v_call: TRBV11-2; d_call: TRBD2; j_call: TRBJ2-1; clone_size: -; cdr3_aa: CASSLERLAGPYNEQFF; cdr3_nt: TGTGCCAGCAGCTTAGAAAGACTAGCGGGCCCATACAATGAGCAGTTCTTC
v_call: TRBV7-2; d_call: TRBD1; j_call: TRBJ2-7; clone_size: few; cdr3_aa: CASSFYRGLTYEQYF; cdr3_nt: TGTGCCAGCAGCTTTTACAGGGGGCTCACCTACGAGCAGTACTTC
v_call: TRBV2; d_call: -; j_call: TRBJ2-7; clone_size: -; cdr3_aa: CASSEVYEQYF; cdr3_nt: TGTGCCAGCAGTGAAGTCTACGAGCAGTACTTC